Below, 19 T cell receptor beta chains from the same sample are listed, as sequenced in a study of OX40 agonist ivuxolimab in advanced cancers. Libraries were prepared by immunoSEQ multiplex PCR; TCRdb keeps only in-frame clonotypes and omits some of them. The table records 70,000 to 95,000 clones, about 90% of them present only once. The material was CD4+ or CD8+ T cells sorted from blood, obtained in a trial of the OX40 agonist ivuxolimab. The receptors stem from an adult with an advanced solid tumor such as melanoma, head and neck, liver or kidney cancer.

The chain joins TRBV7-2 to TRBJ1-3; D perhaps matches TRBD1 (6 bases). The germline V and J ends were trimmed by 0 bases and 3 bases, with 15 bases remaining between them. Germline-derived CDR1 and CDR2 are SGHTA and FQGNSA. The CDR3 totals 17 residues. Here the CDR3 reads CASSLAETGVGGNTIYF. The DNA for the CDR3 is TGTGCCAGCAGCTTAGCGGAGACAGGAGTAGGTGGAAACACCATATATTTT.

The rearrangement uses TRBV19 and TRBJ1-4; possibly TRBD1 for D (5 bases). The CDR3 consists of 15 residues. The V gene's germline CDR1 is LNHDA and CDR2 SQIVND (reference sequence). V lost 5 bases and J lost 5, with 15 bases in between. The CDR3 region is CASSAPGPLNEKLFF. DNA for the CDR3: TGTGCCAGTAGTGCACCGGGACCGCTGAATGAAAAACTGTTTTTT.

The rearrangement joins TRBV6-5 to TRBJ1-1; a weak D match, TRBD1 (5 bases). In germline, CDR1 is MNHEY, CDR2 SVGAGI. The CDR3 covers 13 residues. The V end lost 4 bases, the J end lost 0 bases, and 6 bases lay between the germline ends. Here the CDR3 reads CASSLTVNTEAFF. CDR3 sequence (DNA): TGTGCCAGCAGTTTGACAGTGAACACTGAAGCTTTCTTT.

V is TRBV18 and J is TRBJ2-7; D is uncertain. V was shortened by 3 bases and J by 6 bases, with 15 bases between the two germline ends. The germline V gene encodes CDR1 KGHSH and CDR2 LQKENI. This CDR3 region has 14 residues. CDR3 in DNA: TGTGCCAGCTCACCTGGAGAGGTTGGCACCGAGCAGTACTTC. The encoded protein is CASSPGEVGTEQYF.

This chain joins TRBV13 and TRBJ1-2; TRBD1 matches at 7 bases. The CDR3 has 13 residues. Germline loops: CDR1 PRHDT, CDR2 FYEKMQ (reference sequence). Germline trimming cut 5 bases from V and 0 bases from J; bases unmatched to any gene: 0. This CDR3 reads CASSQGANYGYTF. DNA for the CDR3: TGTGCCAGCAGCCAGGGGGCTAACTATGGCTACACCTTC.

The CDR3: CASSAQTGPYEQYF. The CDR3 bases are TGTGCCAGCAGCGCCCAAACAGGTCCCTACGAGCAGTACTTC. The chain uses TRBV7-2 and TRBJ2-7; TRBD1 is a possible D gene (5 bases). This CDR3 has 14 residues. Germline-derived CDR1 and CDR2 are SGHTA and FQGNSA. Trimming left V 5 bases short and J 2 bases short, with 13 bases between.

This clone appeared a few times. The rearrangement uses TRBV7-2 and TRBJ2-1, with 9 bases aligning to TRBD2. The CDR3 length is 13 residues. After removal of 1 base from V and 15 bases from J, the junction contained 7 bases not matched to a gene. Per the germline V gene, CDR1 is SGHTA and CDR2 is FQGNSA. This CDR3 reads CASSLVWREGRFF. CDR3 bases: TGTGCCAGCAGCTTAGTGTGGCGGGAGGGCCGGTTCTTC.

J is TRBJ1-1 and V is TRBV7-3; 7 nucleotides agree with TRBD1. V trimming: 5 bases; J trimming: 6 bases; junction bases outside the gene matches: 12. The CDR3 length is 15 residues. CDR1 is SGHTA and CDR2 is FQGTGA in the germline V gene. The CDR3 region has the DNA TGTGCCAGCAGCCCCCGGACAGGTAGCCGGGCTGAAGCTTTCTTT. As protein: CASSPRTGSRAEAFF.

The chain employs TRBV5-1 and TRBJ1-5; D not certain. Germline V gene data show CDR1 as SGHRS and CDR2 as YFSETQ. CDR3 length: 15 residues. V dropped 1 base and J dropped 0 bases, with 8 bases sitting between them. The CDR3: CASSLMGNSNQPQHF. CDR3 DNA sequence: TGCGCCAGCAGCTTGATGGGGAATAGCAATCAGCCCCAGCATTTT. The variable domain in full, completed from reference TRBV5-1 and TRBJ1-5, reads KAGVTQTPRYLIKTRGQQVTLSCSPISGHRSVSWYQQTPGQGLQFLFEYFSETQRNKGNFPGRFSGRQFSNSRSEMNVSTLELGDSALYLCASSLMGNSNQPQHFGDGTRLSIL.

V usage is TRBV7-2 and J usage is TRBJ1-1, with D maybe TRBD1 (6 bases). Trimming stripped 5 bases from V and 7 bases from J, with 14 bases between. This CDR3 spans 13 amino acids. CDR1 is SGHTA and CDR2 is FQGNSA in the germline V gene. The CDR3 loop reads CASSDRQALEAFF. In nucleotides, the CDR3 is TGTGCCAGCAGCGATAGACAGGCCCTTGAAGCTTTCTTT.

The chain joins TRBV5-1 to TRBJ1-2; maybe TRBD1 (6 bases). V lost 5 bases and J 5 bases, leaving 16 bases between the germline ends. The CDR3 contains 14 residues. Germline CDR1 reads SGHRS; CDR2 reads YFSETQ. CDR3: CASSGTPKTYGYTF. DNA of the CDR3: TGCGCCAGCAGTGGGACACCGAAGACTTATGGCTACACCTTC.

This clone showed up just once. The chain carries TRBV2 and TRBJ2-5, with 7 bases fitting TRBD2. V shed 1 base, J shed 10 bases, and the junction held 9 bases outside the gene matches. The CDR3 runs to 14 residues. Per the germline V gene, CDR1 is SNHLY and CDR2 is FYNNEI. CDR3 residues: CASSEGWGRAIQYF. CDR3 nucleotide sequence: TGTGCCAGCAGTGAAGGTTGGGGGAGGGCAATCCAGTACTTC.

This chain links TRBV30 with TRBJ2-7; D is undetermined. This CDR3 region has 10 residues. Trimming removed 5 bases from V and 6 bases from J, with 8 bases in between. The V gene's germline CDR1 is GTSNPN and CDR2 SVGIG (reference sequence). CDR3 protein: CAWGLIEQYF. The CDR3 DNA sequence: TGTGCCTGGGGCTTGATCGAGCAGTACTTC. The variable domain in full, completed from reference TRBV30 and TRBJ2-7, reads SQTIHQWPATLVQPVGSPLSLECTVEGTSNPNLYWYRQAAGRGLQLLFYSVGIGQISSEVPQNLSASRPQDRQFILSSKKLLLSDSGFYLCAWGLIEQYFGPGTRLTVT.

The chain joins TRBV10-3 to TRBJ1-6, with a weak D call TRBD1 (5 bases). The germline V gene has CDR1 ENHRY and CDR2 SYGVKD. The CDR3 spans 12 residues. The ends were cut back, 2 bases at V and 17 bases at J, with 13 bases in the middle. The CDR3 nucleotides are TGTGCCATCAGTGAGGGGGCACAGGCCTTCCACTTT. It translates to CAISEGAQAFHF.

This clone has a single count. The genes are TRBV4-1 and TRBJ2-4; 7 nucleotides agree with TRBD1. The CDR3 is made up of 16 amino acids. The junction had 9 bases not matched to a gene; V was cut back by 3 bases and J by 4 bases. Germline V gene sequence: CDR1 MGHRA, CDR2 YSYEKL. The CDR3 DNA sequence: TGCGCCAGCAGCCAGCCAACACAGGGGCGTAAAAACATTCAGTACTTC. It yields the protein CASSQPTQGRKNIQYF.

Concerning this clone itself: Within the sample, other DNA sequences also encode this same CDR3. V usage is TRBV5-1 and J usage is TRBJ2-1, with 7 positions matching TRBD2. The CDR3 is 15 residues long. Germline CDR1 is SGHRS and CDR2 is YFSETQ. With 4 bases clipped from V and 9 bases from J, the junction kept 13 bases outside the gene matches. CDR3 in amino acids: CASSLGGSGTPEQFF. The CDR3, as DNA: TGCGCCAGCAGCCTGGGGGGGAGCGGGACTCCTGAGCAGTTCTTC.

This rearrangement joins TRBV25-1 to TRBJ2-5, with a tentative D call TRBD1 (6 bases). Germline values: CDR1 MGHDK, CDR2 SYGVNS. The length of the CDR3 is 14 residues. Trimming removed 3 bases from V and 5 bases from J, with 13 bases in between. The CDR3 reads CASSEGASRETQYF. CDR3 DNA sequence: TGTGCCAGCAGTGAGGGGGCCTCTCGGGAGACCCAGTACTTC.

CDR3 DNA: TGTGCCAGTAGTTTCCTAGCGCCCGGGGAGCTGTTTTTT. This gives the protein CASSFLAPGELFF. This sequence joins TRBV19 and TRBJ2-2; perhaps TRBD2 as D (6 bases). There are 13 residues in the CDR3. Germline CDR1 and CDR2: LNHDA and SQIVND (reference sequence). V lost 5 bases and J lost 6, with 10 bases in between.

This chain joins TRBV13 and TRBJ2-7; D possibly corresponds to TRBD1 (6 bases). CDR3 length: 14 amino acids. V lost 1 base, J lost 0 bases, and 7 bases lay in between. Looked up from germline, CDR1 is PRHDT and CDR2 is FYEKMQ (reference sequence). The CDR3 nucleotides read TGTGCCAGCAGCTTAGCCAGGGGCTCCTACGAGCAGTACTTC. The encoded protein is CASSLARGSYEQYF.